These 20 T cell receptor beta chains were all obtained from the same sample, sequenced in a study of cytomegalovirus exposure and HLA in healthy donors (dated by TCRdb to 2016 to 2017). To prepare the library, the immunoSEQ multiplex PCR assay was applied. TCRdb provides this immuneACCESS table in a form limited to in-frame rearrangements. Some clones are lacking; in checked studies, under half of them reflect an unresolved V gene, and why the rest are absent is not known. Present in this sample are 150,000 to 200,000 clones, roughly 83% of which were seen just once. Roughly a tenth of the sample goes to the ten largest clones. The specimen was PBMCs. These receptors were obtained from a man aged 25-40 years in good health and CMV-seropositive.

The chain employs TRBV11-3 and TRBJ2-6; 10 positions match TRBD1. The V gene end was trimmed by 1 base and the J gene end by 4 bases; junction bases not matched to a gene: 4. The CDR3 length is 17 residues. Germline CDR1 is SGHNT and CDR2 is YENEEA. The CDR3 loop reads CASSLGGQGTGANVLTF. The DNA of the CDR3 is TGTGCCAGCAGCTTAGGGGGACAGGGGACAGGGGCCAACGTCCTGACTTTC.

This clone was seen a single time. The genes are TRBV5-1 and TRBJ2-3, with 15 bases identical to TRBD2. CDR3 length: 17 amino acids. The J segment lost 6 bases and the V segment lost 4 bases, leaving 9 bases of the junction unmatched. Germline CDR1 reads SGHRS; CDR2 reads YFSETQ. CDR3 residues: CASSPGTSGRFGDTQYF. CDR3 DNA: TGCGCCAGCAGCCCCGGGACTAGCGGGAGGTTCGGGGATACGCAGTATTTT.

The V call is TRBV28, the J call TRBJ2-7; perhaps TRBD1 as D (5 bases). CDR3 length: 12 residues. Germline CDR1 and CDR2: MDHEN and SYDVKM. Trimming left V 8 bases short and J 5 bases short, with 13 bases between. CDR3 amino acids: CASLGSTDEQYF. DNA for the CDR3: TGTGCCAGCCTCGGCTCGACAGACGAGCAGTACTTC.

V is TRBV27 and J is TRBJ2-2; weak D call: TRBD2 (5 bases). V shed 0 bases and J shed 3 bases, with 11 bases lying between them. This CDR3 has 16 amino acids. The germline gives CDR1 MNHEY, CDR2 SMNVEV (reference sequence). The CDR3 nucleotides read TGTGCCAGCAGTTTATCGAGCGGCCTCGACACCGGGGAGCTGTTTTTT. Translating it yields CASSLSSGLDTGELFF.

In this sample, this clone turned up a few times. The J gene is TRBJ1-1, the V gene TRBV29-1, with 9 bases aligning to TRBD1. Germline CDR1 and CDR2: SQVTM and ANQGSEA. With 2 bases clipped from V and 4 bases from J, the junction kept 11 bases outside the gene matches. CDR3 size: 16 residues. The CDR3 region has the DNA TGCAGCGTTGAACCCGGACAGGGGAACGGTGCCACTGAAGCTTTCTTT. It is translated as CSVEPGQGNGATEAFF.

V is TRBV28 and J is TRBJ1-1; 8 bases are a match to TRBD1. Germline V CDR1 and CDR2: MDHEN, SYDVKM. The CDR3 length is 14 residues. J was trimmed by 5 bases and V by 0 bases; bases with no gene match: 2. Here the CDR3 reads CASSLWDRETEAFF. As DNA, the CDR3 is TGTGCCAGCAGTTTATGGGACAGGGAGACTGAAGCTTTCTTT.

V is TRBV11-2 and J is TRBJ1-6; unclear D gene. Between the trimmed V and J ends, which lost 5 bases and 5 bases, there was a span of 4 bases. Germline CDR1 and CDR2: SGHAT and FQNNGV. This CDR3 region has 12 residues. The chain's CDR3 is CASSTNNSPLHF. The DNA for the CDR3 is TGTGCCAGCAGCACTAATAATTCACCCCTCCACTTT.

The V and J genes are TRBV7-3 and TRBJ1-2, with 7 bases identical to TRBD1. This CDR3 contains 15 residues. The junction had 5 bases not matched to a gene; V was cut back by 2 bases and J by 2 bases. Germline CDR1 reads SGHTA; CDR2 reads FQGTGA. CDR3 sequence reads: CASSLSSGGNYGYTF. The DNA of the CDR3 is TGTGCCAGCAGCTTATCTTCAGGGGGAAACTATGGCTACACCTTC.

The chain links TRBV30 to TRBJ1-1; D remains unclear. Germline V gives CDR1 GTSNPN, CDR2 SVGIG (reference sequence). This CDR3 region has 13 residues. V was shortened by 3 bases and J by 3 bases, with 11 bases between the two germline ends. The CDR3, as DNA: TGTGCCTGGAGGGAGCCGGGGTACACTGAAGCTTTCTTT. The encoded protein is CAWREPGYTEAFF. Variable domain in full (rest from reference TRBV30 and TRBJ1-1): SQTIHQWPATLVQPVGSPLSLECTVEGTSNPNLYWYRQAAGRGLQLLFYSVGIGQISSEVPQNLSASRPQDRQFILSSKKLLLSDSGFYLCAWREPGYTEAFFGQGTRLTVV.

This rearrangement joins TRBV28 to TRBJ1-3, with TRBD1 matching over 7 bases. CDR3 size: 17 residues. CDR1 is MDHEN and CDR2 is SYDVKM in the germline V gene. The junction had 11 bases not matched to a gene; V was cut back by 6 bases and J by 0 bases. CDR3 amino acids: CASSQGGLLSSGNTIYF. In nucleotides, the CDR3 is TGTGCCAGCAGCCAGGGGGGACTCCTTAGCTCTGGAAACACCATATATTTT. Using reference TRBV28 and TRBJ1-3 for the parts outside the CDR3, the full variable domain is DVKVTQSSRYLVKRTGEKVFLECVQDMDHENMFWYRQDPGLGLRLIYFSYDVKMKEKGDIPEGYSVSREKKERFSLILESASTNQTSMYLCASSQGGLLSSGNTIYFGEGSWLTVV.

J is TRBJ2-7 and V is TRBV6-6; TRBD1 is a possible D gene (5 bases). Germline values: CDR1 MNHNY, CDR2 SVGAGI (reference sequence). V was shortened by 0 bases and J by 3 bases, with 9 bases between the two germline ends. The length of the CDR3 is 14 residues. The CDR3 sequence: CASSYSPGFYEQYF. Here the CDR3 DNA reads TGTGCCAGCAGTTACTCTCCAGGGTTCTACGAGCAGTACTTC.

V usage is TRBV27 and J usage is TRBJ1-4; D possibly corresponds to TRBD1 (6 bases). Trimming took off 6 bases at V and 5 bases at J, with 22 bases between the two ends. Germline CDR1 reads MNHEY; CDR2 reads SMNVEV (reference sequence). The CDR3 covers 17 residues. The CDR3 region has the DNA TGTGCCAGCAGCCGGGACATACCATCCTACCAGAATGAAAAACTGTTTTTT. Residues: CASSRDIPSYQNEKLFF.

The gene calls are TRBV7-6 and TRBJ2-7, with 8 bases matching TRBD1. Germline V lookup: CDR1 SGHVS, CDR2 FNYEAQ. The trim removed 2 bases at V and 3 bases at J, leaving 6 bases unmatched. The CDR3 contains 15 residues. CDR3: CASSLRQGRNYEQYF. The CDR3, as DNA: TGTGCCAGCAGCTTAAGACAGGGGCGCAACTACGAGCAGTACTTC.

This clone appeared a few times. V gene TRBV7-2 combines with J gene TRBJ2-7; TRBD2 matches at 7 bases. V lost 8 bases to trimming and J lost 1 base; unmatched junction nucleotides: 8. This CDR3 is built from 14 residues. The V gene's germline CDR1 is SGHTA and CDR2 FQGNSA. CDR3 nucleotide sequence: TGTGCCAGCGGTGCGTCTAGCGGTTCCTACGAGCAGTACTTC. Encoded protein: CASGASSGSYEQYF.

The V and J genes are TRBV6-1 and TRBJ1-4; D perhaps matches TRBD1 (6 bases). Trimming shortened V by 8 bases and J by 8 bases, and 12 bases separated the two germline ends. Germline V lookup: CDR1 MNHNS, CDR2 SASEGT. CDR3 size: 12 residues. CDR3 DNA sequence: TGTGCCAGCCAGGGGAATGGAGAAAAACTGTTTTTT. This sequence encodes CASQGNGEKLFF.

The chain links TRBV4-3 to TRBJ1-4; 7 nucleotides align to TRBD1. In germline, CDR1 is LGHNA, CDR2 YSLEER. Germline trimming cut 5 bases from V and 8 bases from J; bases unmatched to any gene: 11. There are 15 residues in the CDR3. The CDR3: CASSAHRGGREKLFF. In nucleotides, the CDR3 is TGCGCCAGCAGCGCCCACAGGGGTGGAAGGGAAAAACTGTTTTTT.

This chain joins TRBV9 and TRBJ1-3, with unresolved D. The V and J ends lost 3 bases and 0 bases respectively, with 10 bases between them. Germline CDR1 is SGDLS and CDR2 is YYNGEE. The CDR3 runs to 15 residues. As DNA, the CDR3 is TGTGCCAGCAGCGCCCTCTTCGGCTCTGGAAACACCATATATTTT. Protein sequence: CASSALFGSGNTIYF.

The DNA for the CDR3 is TGCGCCAGCACCTCTACCGAGGGGGGGAGGACTGAAGCTTTCTTT. Its translation: CASTSTEGGRTEAFF. The J gene is TRBJ1-1, the V gene TRBV5-1; tentatively, D is TRBD1 (6 bases). This CDR3 comprises 15 residues. The V gene lost 6 bases and the J gene lost 5 bases, with 20 bases spanning the gap. Germline CDR1 and CDR2: SGHRS and YFSETQ. Looking up the rest from reference TRBV5-1 and TRBJ1-1 gives the full variable domain: KAGVTQTPRYLIKTRGQQVTLSCSPISGHRSVSWYQQTPGQGLQFLFEYFSETQRNKGNFPGRFSGRQFSNSRSEMNVSTLELGDSALYLCASTSTEGGRTEAFFGQGTRLTVV.

The rearrangement links TRBV6-5 to TRBJ2-5, with D maybe TRBD1 (6 bases). The germline V gene has CDR1 MNHEY and CDR2 SVGAGI. V lost 5 bases to trimming and J lost 4 bases, with 11 bases between them. The CDR3 length is 13 residues. CDR3 protein: CASSVTGLETQYF. The CDR3, as DNA: TGTGCCAGCAGTGTCACAGGGCTAGAGACCCAGTACTTC.

The chain is built from TRBV28 and TRBJ2-1, with 9 bases lining up with TRBD2. Germline V gives CDR1 MDHEN, CDR2 SYDVKM. V gave up 4 bases and J gave up 2 bases; unmatched junction bases: 15. This CDR3 contains 19 residues. The CDR3 reads CASSSRLAGPGPAYNEQFF. Written as DNA, the CDR3 is TGTGCCAGCAGTTCCCGCCTAGCGGGACCTGGACCCGCCTACAATGAGCAGTTCTTC.